This record concerns one T cell receptor beta chain sequence. The CDR3 spans 18 residues. Germline assignment: CDR1 SGHDN and CDR2 FVKESK. V was pared by 4 bases and J by 4 bases, with 7 bases of the junction left unmatched. Source study methods: It was from reference gene primer amplification that nucleated cell counts were estimated. The protocol was immunoSEQ multiplex PCR, while the TCRdb copy is restricted to in-frame clones and leaves out a portion. That table gives V, J and clone size, and the DNA gave D and trimming. The table has more than 300,000 clones, roughly 90% seen once. Adults between roughly 18 and 95 years of age took part from about two dozen US areas. Shortly before study entry, within 2 weeks, exposed participants had met a COVID-19 case. These data come from a study of blood T cell repertoires in COVID-19. Study-level background: Samples taken during acute and convalescent COVID-19 were collected in the United States, Italy and Spain.

This rearrangement joins TRBV14 to TRBJ2-1; 16 bases are a match to TRBD2. Specimen: PBMCs or T cells enriched from blood (not recorded which). The receptor was derived from a woman younger than 45 who had been exposed to COVID-19. The CDR3 here is CASSPGTSGGVPYNEQFF. The CDR3 coding sequence is TGTGCCAGCAGCCCAGGGACTAGCGGGGGGGTGCCTTACAATGAGCAGTTCTTC.